The 30 T cell receptor beta chains below all came from one sample that was sequenced in a study of neurological immune-mediated disorders. In TCRdb, the 5' RACE reads were re-called with MiXCR into one record per CDR3 protein. The sample shows approximately 58,000 distinct CDR3 sequences, around 10% of them seen only once. The sequenced material came from PBMCs. These receptors were taken from a man aged 55 to 69 in good health.

The sample holds a few counts of this clonotype. CDR3 sequence reads: CASSPGQGDPNYGYTF. In DNA, the CDR3 is TGTGCCAGCAGCCCCGGACAGGGGGACCCTAACTATGGCTACACCTTC. J is TRBJ1-2 and V is TRBV12-3 or TRBV12-4, with 10 bases that match TRBD1. V lost 6 bases and J lost 0; bases outside the gene matches: 7. The CDR3 spans 16 residues.

This clonotype has ten or more counts. This sequence joins TRBV4-1 and TRBJ2-7; tentatively, D is TRBD1 (6 bases). This CDR3 contains 13 residues. Trimming pared 0 bases from V and 4 bases from J, leaving 7 bases between. The germline gives CDR1 MGHRA, CDR2 YSYEKL. CDR3 residues: CASSQEQGYEQYF. The DNA for the CDR3 is TGCGCCAGCAGCCAAGAACAGGGTTACGAGCAGTACTTC.

There are many counts of this clonotype. The chain couples TRBV5-1 to TRBJ1-6, with 8 nucleotides matching TRBD1. Trimming removed 0 bases from V and 5 bases from J; junction bases left unmatched: 7. The CDR3 sequence is 17 residues long. The germline gives CDR1 SGHRS, CDR2 YFSETQ. CDR3 loop: CASSLAWGTGNNSPLHF. The DNA of the CDR3 is TGCGCCAGCAGCTTGGCCTGGGGGACAGGAAATAATTCACCCCTCCACTTT.

This clonotype was counted at least ten times. In nucleotides, the CDR3 is TGCGCCAGCAGCTTGGTGTCTGGGAATCAGCCCCAGCATTTT. Protein sequence: CASSLVSGNQPQHF. The V gene is TRBV5-1, the J gene TRBJ1-5; D is unresolved. Germline values: CDR1 SGHRS, CDR2 YFSETQ. Trimming removed 0 bases at V and 4 bases at J, with 8 bases between. The CDR3 runs 14 residues.

This clonotype was observed at least ten times. This chain joins TRBV20-1 and TRBJ1-2; D remains ambiguous. The CDR3 consists of 12 residues. Germline loops: CDR1 DFQATT, CDR2 SNEGSKA (reference sequence). Trimming shortened V by 3 bases and J by 4 bases, and 9 bases separated the two germline ends. The CDR3 spells CSASYSLYGYTF. CDR3 coding DNA: TGCAGTGCTAGTTACAGTCTCTATGGCTACACCTTC.

In its sample, this clonotype was seen many times. The DNA for the CDR3 is TGCAGTGCTACCGGGAAGGCTGCGTCCACTGAAGCTTTCTTT. Amino acid sequence: CSATGKAASTEAFF. This chain joins TRBV20-1 and TRBJ1-1; D ambiguous. The V end was cut by 4 bases, the J end by 4 bases, with 16 bases between. Germline CDR1 DFQATT, CDR2 SNEGSKA (reference sequence). The CDR3 length is 14 residues.

This clonotype was seen many times. This chain connects TRBV28 to TRBJ1-2; 8 bases match TRBD1. V lost 5 bases to trimming and J lost 2 bases; unmatched junction nucleotides: 13. This CDR3 has 17 residues. The germline V gene has CDR1 MDHEN and CDR2 SYDVKM. The CDR3, as DNA: TGTGCCAGCAGTCCTGTGACAGGGGTCATAACAAACTATGGCTACACCTTC. This gives the protein CASSPVTGVITNYGYTF.

This clonotype was counted at least ten times. The chain combines TRBV7-2 with TRBJ2-4; 8 bases match TRBD2. CDR1 and CDR2 from the germline V gene are SGHTA and FQGNSA. Unmatched junction bases numbered 15, after V lost 5 bases and J lost 3 bases. This CDR3 comprises 18 residues. The CDR3 bases are TGTGCCAGCAGCCCCGGCTGGGAGCGGGGGAAGGACAAAAACATTCAGTACTTC. Translating gives CASSPGWERGKDKNIQYF.

This clonotype was seen repeatedly, ten times or more. V is TRBV5-5 and J is TRBJ2-1, with TRBD2 identical over 7 bases. Losses at the gene ends were 1 base for V and 5 bases for J; bases not matched to a gene: 6. This CDR3 has 15 residues. Germline CDR1 reads SGHKS; CDR2 reads YYEKEE (reference sequence). CDR3 nucleotide sequence: TGTGCCAGCAGCTTGCGTGGGGGGGATGACAATGAGCAGTTCTTC. It translates to CASSLRGGDDNEQFF.

There are many counts of this clonotype. The chain couples TRBV14 to TRBJ2-1; D uncertain. Per germline, CDR1 SGHDN and CDR2 FVKESK. V lost 4 bases and J 3 bases, leaving 4 bases between the germline ends. The CDR3 has 12 residues. For the CDR3, the DNA is TGTGCCAGCAGCCCGGGCTACAATGAGCAGTTCTTC. Translating it yields CASSPGYNEQFF.

This clonotype has ten or more counts. The J gene is TRBJ2-2, the V gene TRBV9, with D hard to call. CDR3 length: 14 residues. Germline lookup yields CDR1 SGDLS and CDR2 YYNGEE. V was pared by 2 bases and J by 1 base, with 6 bases between. This CDR3 is CASSVLMNTGELFF. CDR3 coding DNA: TGTGCCAGCAGCGTTCTGATGAACACCGGGGAGCTGTTTTTT.

This clonotype was observed at least ten times. The chain carries TRBV3-1 and TRBJ2-1; 9 bases match TRBD1. V dropped 4 bases and J dropped 0; count of bases not matched to a gene: 4. The CDR3 spans 16 residues. In germline, CDR1 is LGHDT, CDR2 YNNKEL (reference sequence). The CDR3 region is CASSPRGQGSYNEQFF. The CDR3 coding sequence is TGTGCCAGCAGCCCAAGGGGACAGGGCTCCTACAATGAGCAGTTCTTC.

This chain joins TRBV6-2 or TRBV6-3 and TRBJ2-2, with D possibly being TRBD2 (5 bases). V lost 0 bases to trimming and J lost 7 bases, with 9 bases between them. The CDR3 is 14 amino acids. Germline CDR1 reads MNHEY; CDR2 reads SVGEGT. The CDR3 DNA reads TGTGCCAGCAGTTACTCGAGGGTAGGCGGGGAGCTGTTTTTT. The encoded protein is CASSYSRVGGELFF.

This clonotype was seen at least ten times. CDR3 nucleotide sequence: TGTGCCAGCAGTTTAAGGGTCACTGAAGCTTTCTTT. Translating it yields CASSLRVTEAFF. The chain joins TRBV12-3 or TRBV12-4 to TRBJ1-1; D ambiguous. The length of the CDR3 is 12 residues. V was trimmed by 2 bases and J by 4 bases, leaving 5 bases between them.

This clonotype was observed many times. The chain has TRBV7-2 and TRBJ2-3, with TRBD2 matching over 7 bases. V lost 5 bases, J lost 5 bases, and 4 bases stayed unmatched. Germline V CDR1 and CDR2: SGHTA, FQGNSA. The CDR3 is 13 amino acids. CDR3: CASSPQRGDTQYF. The CDR3 DNA follows: TGTGCCAGCAGCCCCCAGCGGGGAGATACGCAGTATTTT.

This clonotype has at least ten counts. The rearrangement links TRBV20-1 to TRBJ2-2, with 7 nucleotides matching TRBD1. Germline assignment: CDR1 DFQATT and CDR2 SNEGSKA (reference sequence). V lost 3 bases and J lost 6; bases outside the gene matches: 7. CDR3 length: 14 amino acids. CDR3 nucleotides: TGCAGTGCTAGGAAAGGGGGCGCTTCCGGGGAGCTGTTTTTT. It yields the protein CSARKGGASGELFF.

This clonotype was recorded at least ten times. The chain employs TRBV27 and TRBJ2-1; 9 bases align to TRBD1. The germline V gene has CDR1 MNHEY and CDR2 SMNVEV (reference sequence). CDR3 length: 15 amino acids. J gave up 4 bases and V 7 bases, and 8 bases lay outside the gene matches. CDR3 in amino acids: CASIVRTGEYNEQFF. As DNA, the CDR3 is TGTGCCAGCATAGTCCGGACAGGGGAATACAATGAGCAGTTCTTC.

This clonotype was seen repeatedly, ten times or more. The chain recombines TRBV9 with TRBJ2-1, with TRBD1 matching 9 bases. CDR1 SGDLS and CDR2 YYNGEE come from the germline V gene. The length of the CDR3 is 15 residues. V trimming: 0 bases; J trimming: 3 bases; junction bases outside the gene matches: 1. The chain's CDR3 is CASSVGDRVYNEQFF. DNA for the CDR3: TGTGCCAGCAGCGTAGGGGACAGGGTCTACAATGAGCAGTTCTTC.

In this sample, this clonotype turned up many times. The chain combines TRBV20-1 with TRBJ1-6, with unresolved D. Per germline, CDR1 DFQATT and CDR2 SNEGSKA (reference sequence). CDR3 length: 13 residues. V shed 3 bases and J shed 7 bases, with 10 bases lying between them. CDR3 sequence reads: CSASKDLNSPLHF. In nucleotides, the CDR3 is TGCAGTGCTAGTAAGGACCTAAATTCACCCCTCCACTTT.

The V call is TRBV19, the J call TRBJ1-5, with 7 positions matching TRBD1. Per germline, CDR1 LNHDA and CDR2 SQIVND (reference sequence). V was pared by 9 bases and J by 5 bases, with 7 bases of the junction left unmatched. CDR3 length: 13 residues. The CDR3 DNA sequence: TGTGCCAGCCGGACAGGAGATTATCAGCCCCAGCATTTT. Protein product: CASRTGDYQPQHF.

This clonotype was seen at least ten times. The chain couples TRBV4-2 to TRBJ2-3; 16 positions agree with TRBD2. There are 16 residues in the CDR3. V shed 1 base, J shed 10 bases, and the junction held 5 bases outside the gene matches. The germline CDR1 and CDR2 sequences are LGHNA and YNFKEQ. In nucleotides, the CDR3 is TGTGCCAGCAGCCAAGTTGGGACTAGCGGGGGGGCATCGCAGTATTTT. Translation gives CASSQVGTSGGASQYF.

In its sample, this clonotype was seen many times. The CDR3 loop is CSAMTGKETQYF. DNA of the CDR3: TGCAGTGCCATGACAGGGAAAGAGACCCAGTACTTC. This chain connects TRBV20-1 to TRBJ2-5; 7 nucleotides line up with TRBD1. The CDR3 runs to 12 residues. CDR1 is DFQATT and CDR2 is SNEGSKA in the germline V gene (reference sequence). Unmatched junction bases numbered 4, after V lost 6 bases and J lost 3 bases.

V gene TRBV9 combines with J gene TRBJ2-3; D call uncertain. The V and J ends lost 6 bases and 0 bases respectively, with 8 bases between them. The CDR3 has 13 residues. The V gene's germline CDR1 is SGDLS and CDR2 YYNGEE. The CDR3 nucleotides are TGTGCCAGCACCGACTTCAGCACAGATACGCAGTATTTT. Its translation is CASTDFSTDTQYF. Based on the CDR3 plus reference TRBV9 and TRBJ2-3, the full variable domain is DSGVTQTPKHLITATGQRVTLRCSPRSGDLSVYWYQQSLDQGLQFLIQYYNGEERAKGNILERFSAQQFPDLHSELNLSSLELGDSALYFCASTDFSTDTQYFGPGTRLTVL.

This clonotype was found many times. The chain couples TRBV15 to TRBJ2-7; TRBD1 is a possible D gene (6 bases). Trimming removed 6 bases from V and 5 bases from J, with 17 bases in between. Germline V lookup: CDR1 LNHNV, CDR2 YYDKDF (reference sequence). This CDR3 is built from 14 residues. CDR3: CATRHRATEHEQYF. The CDR3 nucleotides are TGTGCCACCAGACACAGGGCGACCGAACACGAGCAGTACTTC. Drawing the rest from reference TRBV15 and TRBJ2-7, the complete variable domain is DAMVIQNPRYQVTQFGKPVTLSCSQTLNHNVMYWYQQKSSQAPKLLFHYYDKDFNNEADTPDNFQSRRPNTSFCFLDIRSPGLGDTAMYLCATRHRATEHEQYFGPGTRLTVT.

This clonotype was counted at least ten times. The V call is TRBV10-3, the J call TRBJ2-1; the match to TRBD2 covers 10 bases. CDR1 is ENHRY and CDR2 is SYGVKD in the germline V gene. CDR3 length: 16 amino acids. The junction had 9 bases not matched to a gene; V was cut back by 4 bases and J by 6 bases. The CDR3 protein is CAISGSQAGGPNEQFF. Written as DNA, the CDR3 is TGTGCCATCAGTGGATCACAAGCGGGGGGGCCCAATGAGCAGTTCTTC.

This clonotype was found many times. The chain carries TRBV5-1 and TRBJ1-3; D is perhaps TRBD1 (5 bases). Trimming cost V 2 bases and J 0 bases, with 12 bases left between them. This CDR3 spans 16 amino acids. Germline lookup yields CDR1 SGHRS and CDR2 YFSETQ. DNA for the CDR3: TGCGCCAGCAGCTTCGGGGGAATTAGCTCTGGAAACACCATATATTTT. It codes for CASSFGGISSGNTIYF.

This clonotype has ten or more counts. This chain uses TRBV7-2 with TRBJ2-5; D tentatively fits TRBD1 or TRBD2 (5 bases each). The V gene's germline CDR1 is SGHTA and CDR2 FQGNSA. The CDR3 covers 14 residues. V was clipped by 6 bases and J by 1 base, with 12 bases between them. CDR3 sequence reads: CASRRPGAQETQYF. In DNA, the CDR3 is TGTGCCAGCAGGAGACCCGGGGCCCAAGAGACCCAGTACTTC.

This clonotype was counted many times. The chain has TRBV6-5 and TRBJ1-4; 7 nucleotides align to TRBD1. Germline CDR1 reads MNHEY; CDR2 reads SVGAGI. Trimming removed 5 bases from V and 5 bases from J; junction bases left unmatched: 5. The CDR3 has 14 residues. The CDR3 protein is CASSPAGGNEKLFF. The CDR3 DNA follows: TGTGCCAGCAGTCCGGCAGGGGGGAATGAAAAACTGTTTTTT.

This clonotype was seen repeatedly, ten times or more. The chain recombines TRBV20-1 with TRBJ1-6, with TRBD1 matching 10 bases. Germline V CDR1 and CDR2: DFQATT, SNEGSKA (reference sequence). The CDR3 is made up of 15 amino acids. J lost 5 bases, V lost 1 base, and 2 bases had no gene match. The CDR3 here is CSARADRGHNSPLHF. CDR3 sequence (DNA): TGCAGTGCTAGAGCCGACAGGGGGCATAATTCACCCCTCCACTTT.

At least ten counts were recorded for this clonotype. The CDR3 DNA reads as TGTGCCACCCGATCCCAAGGAATCAGTCGCGGGTTCTCTGGGGCCAACGTCCTGACTTTC. It translates to CATRSQGISRGFSGANVLTF. This chain connects TRBV27 to TRBJ2-6; perhaps TRBD2 as D (5 bases). The CDR3 sequence is 20 residues long. V shed 10 bases and J shed 0 bases, with 28 bases lying between them. Germline lookup yields CDR1 MNHEY and CDR2 SMNVEV (reference sequence).